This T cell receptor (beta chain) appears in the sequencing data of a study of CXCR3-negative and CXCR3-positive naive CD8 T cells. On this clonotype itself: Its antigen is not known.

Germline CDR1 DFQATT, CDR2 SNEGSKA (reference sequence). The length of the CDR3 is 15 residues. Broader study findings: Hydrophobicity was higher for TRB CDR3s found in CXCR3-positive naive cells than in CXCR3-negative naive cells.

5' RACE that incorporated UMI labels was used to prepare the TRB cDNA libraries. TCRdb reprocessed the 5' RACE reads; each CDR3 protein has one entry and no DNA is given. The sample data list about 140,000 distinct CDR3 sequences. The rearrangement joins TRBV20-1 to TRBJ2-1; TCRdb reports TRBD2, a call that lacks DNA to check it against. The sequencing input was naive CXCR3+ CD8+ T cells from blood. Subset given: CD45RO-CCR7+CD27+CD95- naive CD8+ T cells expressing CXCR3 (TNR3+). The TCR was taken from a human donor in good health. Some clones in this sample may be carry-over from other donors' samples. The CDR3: CSARGGGGAYNEQFF.